This entry is about one TCR beta chain. Trimming cost V 0 bases and J 3 bases, with 9 bases left between them. Germline V gene sequence: CDR1 MGHRA, CDR2 YSYEKL. CDR3 length equals 14 residues. Profiled with immunoSEQ multiplex PCR; TCRdb holds only in-frame clones, not every one. This repertoire shows 70,000 to 85,000 clones, around 80% found once; its top ten account for about 10%. This sample is drawn from a study of blood T cell repertoires in COVID-19. This TCR came from a man between 60 and 75 years old with acute or convalescent COVID-19. The sequencing sample was made of peripheral blood. The chain uses TRBV4-1 and TRBJ2-7; D perhaps matches TRBD1 (5 bases). This CDR3 is CASSQEQASYEQYF. The DNA of the CDR3 is TGCGCCAGCAGCCAAGAACAGGCGAGCTACGAGCAGTACTTC.